This section outlines one T cell receptor (beta chain) sequence together with its context. Its antigen is not known. Assay used: immunoSEQ multiplex PCR; TCRdb lists only in-frame clones, some missing. The data contain 150,000 or so clones, 85% to 95% of them seen just once; the ten biggest clones take up 0.91%. This sample was included in a study of T cell responses to AZD1222 COVID-19 vaccine. Study results and limitations: Every sample of the repertoires postdated the peak T cell response.

This CDR3 contains 14 residues. V shed 2 bases and J 1 base; nucleotides not matched to a gene: 2. Germline loops: CDR1 MNHNS, CDR2 SASEGT. Sequenced material: peripheral blood, taken on day 0 of MenACWY control vaccination. This clonotype originated in an adult in good health. The chain employs TRBV6-1 and TRBJ2-7, with 7 bases fitting TRBD1. CDR3 bases: TGTGCCAGCAGTGAATGGACAGGATCCTACGAGCAGTACTTC. Encoded protein: CASSEWTGSYEQYF.